This T cell receptor beta chain was documented in a study of T cell clones after liver transplantation. As for the study in general: A pre-transplant mixed lymphocyte reaction with TCRbeta sequencing defined graft-donor-reactive clones followed in post-transplant blood. Graft-donor-reactive sequences were compared with third-party-reactive TCRbeta sequences from pre-transplant mixed lymphocyte reactions. Standard immunosuppression, with no induction, continued until 12-24 months after transplant.

Sequencing was performed with immunoSEQ multiplex PCR; in TCRdb, only in-frame clones are kept and a portion is missing. The sample records roughly 72,000 clones, approximately 81% being singletons. This clone appeared once. Germline V gene data show CDR1 as SGHTA and CDR2 as FQGNSA. This CDR3 has 15 residues. With V trimmed by 2 bases and J by 2 bases, 4 bases remained unmatched. The chain couples TRBV7-2 to TRBJ2-5, with 8 bases matching TRBD1. The sequences come from CD4+ T cells from blood, collected about 50 months after liver transplant. The TCR originated in a human patient who received a liver transplant. Some T cells may be the graft donor's. The CDR3 region is CASSLPGTGQETQYF. The DNA for the CDR3 is TGTGCCAGCAGCTTACCCGGGACAGGACAAGAGACCCAGTACTTC.